A single sample gave rise to the 17 T cell receptor beta chains below, sequenced in a study of blood T cell repertoires in COVID-19. Sequencing used immunoSEQ multiplex PCR; TCRdb keeps in-frame clones, though not all of them. The table lists about 170,000 clones, around 89% of them singletons. Sequenced material: peripheral blood. The receptors derive from a man aged 50 to 59 who had recovered from COVID-19.

This chain connects TRBV6-2 or TRBV6-3 to TRBJ2-3, with 8 bases aligning to TRBD2. The CDR3 is 15 amino acids. CDR1 and CDR2 from the germline V gene are MNHEY and SVGEGT. Unmatched junction bases numbered 3, after V lost 2 bases and J lost 2 bases. CDR3 protein: CASSYTGGATDTQYF. DNA of the CDR3: TGTGCCAGCAGTTACACCGGGGGGGCCACAGATACGCAGTATTTT.

The chain couples TRBV6-2 or TRBV6-3 to TRBJ2-7; 10 bases match TRBD2. Germline values: CDR1 MNHEY, CDR2 SVGEGT. There are 17 residues in the CDR3. V lost 0 bases and J lost 6; bases outside the gene matches: 11. This chain's CDR3 is CASSYSGGSSGSSEQYF. In DNA form, the CDR3 reads TGTGCCAGCAGTTACTCAGGGGGCTCTAGCGGGAGTTCCGAGCAGTACTTC.

This CDR3 is CASSVRPRDYTDTQYF. CDR3 DNA: TGTGCCAGCAGCGTCAGACCCCGGGACTACACAGATACGCAGTATTTT. The chain is built from TRBV9 and TRBJ2-3; 7 nucleotides line up with TRBD2. V lost 2 bases, J lost 2 bases, and 8 bases stayed unmatched. The CDR3 length is 16 residues. CDR1 and CDR2 (germline): SGDLS, YYNGEE.

The rearrangement links TRBV5-1 to TRBJ2-7; D call uncertain. Trimming removed 4 bases at V and 4 bases at J, with 12 bases between. The CDR3 runs to 13 residues. Germline CDR1 is SGHRS and CDR2 is YFSETQ. The CDR3 protein is CASSPSVPYEQYF. The CDR3 nucleotides read TGCGCCAGCAGCCCGTCGGTGCCATACGAGCAGTACTTC. The full variable domain, in which reference TRBV5-1 and TRBJ2-7 provide the parts outside the CDR3, is KAGVTQTPRYLIKTRGQQVTLSCSPISGHRSVSWYQQTPGQGLQFLFEYFSETQRNKGNFPGRFSGRQFSNSRSEMNVSTLELGDSALYLCASSPSVPYEQYFGPGTRLTVT.

The rearrangement uses TRBV29-1 and TRBJ2-7; no definite D call. Germline-derived CDR1 and CDR2 are SQVTM and ANQGSEA. Trimming pared 2 bases from V and 0 bases from J, leaving 8 bases between. The CDR3 sequence is 13 residues long. The CDR3 sequence: CSVEFDNSYEQYF. The CDR3, as DNA: TGCAGCGTTGAATTTGACAACTCCTACGAGCAGTACTTC.

The chain employs TRBV5-5 and TRBJ2-2; D unclear. V lost 2 bases, J lost 0 bases, and 5 bases lay in between. Per the germline V gene, CDR1 is SGHKS and CDR2 is YYEKEE (reference sequence). This CDR3 contains 14 residues. CDR3 sequence (DNA): TGTGCCAGCAGCTTTATAACGAACACCGGGGAGCTGTTTTTT. It codes for CASSFITNTGELFF.

J is TRBJ2-1 and V is TRBV15, with D hard to call. The CDR3 spans 14 residues. V lost 1 base, J lost 1 base, and 5 bases lay in between. In germline, CDR1 is LNHNV, CDR2 YYDKDF (reference sequence). DNA for the CDR3: TGTGCCACCAGCAGAGTAAAATCCTACAATGAGCAGTTCTTC. It specifies CATSRVKSYNEQFF.

The chain joins TRBV29-1 to TRBJ2-7; 7 bases are a match to TRBD2. The V and J ends lost 0 bases and 6 bases, in that order; junction bases with no gene match: 11. The CDR3 covers 15 residues. Germline V CDR1 and CDR2: SQVTM, ANQGSEA. The CDR3 spells CSVEETGTTKGEQYF. CDR3 DNA sequence: TGCAGCGTTGAAGAGACCGGGACTACCAAGGGCGAGCAGTACTTC.

In this sample, this clone turned up a few times. V and J are TRBV2 and TRBJ2-2; D uncertain. V gave up 7 bases and J gave up 6 bases, with 12 bases separating them. Germline lookup yields CDR1 SNHLY and CDR2 FYNNEI. This CDR3 contains 13 residues. The CDR3 DNA reads TGTGCCAGCACCCCAGAAAGTTCCGGGGAGCTGTTTTTT. As protein: CASTPESSGELFF.

J is TRBJ2-6 and V is TRBV15; perhaps TRBD1 as D (6 bases). V lost 4 bases to trimming and J lost 0 bases, with 19 bases between them. This CDR3 comprises 19 residues. Germline V lookup: CDR1 LNHNV, CDR2 YYDKDF (reference sequence). CDR3 DNA sequence: TGTGCCACCAGCATTAATCCAGGGGCCTCTCTCTCTGGGGCCAACGTCCTGACTTTC. It specifies CATSINPGASLSGANVLTF. Looking up the rest from reference TRBV15 and TRBJ2-6 gives the full variable domain: DAMVIQNPRYQVTQFGKPVTLSCSQTLNHNVMYWYQQKSSQAPKLLFHYYDKDFNNEADTPDNFQSRRPNTSFCFLDIRSPGLGDTAMYLCATSINPGASLSGANVLTFGAGSRLTVL.

This clone was recorded only once. This chain uses TRBV3-1 (or the pseudogene TRBV3-2) with TRBJ2-7; 9 nucleotides align to TRBD1. This CDR3 region has 15 residues. Germline loops: CDR1 LGHDT, CDR2 YNNKEL (reference sequence). V dropped 0 bases and J dropped 3; count of bases not matched to a gene: 3. The CDR3 bases are TGTGCCAGCAGCCAAGATGGGGGACAGGGCTACGAGCAGTACTTC. Protein sequence: CASSQDGGQGYEQYF.

The chain employs TRBV5-1 and TRBJ1-3; 8 bases map to TRBD1. Germline-derived CDR1 and CDR2 are SGHRS and YFSETQ. This CDR3 is 15 amino acids long. The ends lost 4 bases at V and 4 bases at J; junction bases unmatched: 7. CDR3 amino acids: CASSPGQGNGNTIYF. For the CDR3, the DNA is TGCGCCAGCAGCCCAGGACAGGGCAACGGAAACACCATATATTTT. The full variable domain, its missing parts supplied by reference TRBV5-1 and TRBJ1-3, is KAGVTQTPRYLIKTRGQQVTLSCSPISGHRSVSWYQQTPGQGLQFLFEYFSETQRNKGNFPGRFSGRQFSNSRSEMNVSTLELGDSALYLCASSPGQGNGNTIYFGEGSWLTVV.

The V gene is TRBV2, the J gene TRBJ2-5; a possible D gene is TRBD2 (6 bases). Germline values: CDR1 SNHLY, CDR2 FYNNEI. This CDR3 contains 16 residues. V lost 6 bases to trimming and J lost 0 bases, with 17 bases between them. The CDR3 spells CASSLRDSSYQETQYF. The CDR3 region has the DNA TGTGCCAGCAGCCTCCGGGACTCCTCGTACCAAGAGACCCAGTACTTC.

The chain is built from TRBV6-6 and TRBJ2-7, with D possibly being TRBD1 (6 bases). This CDR3 spans 13 amino acids. V was pared by 4 bases and J by 4 bases, with 11 bases between. Germline V gene lookup returns CDR1 MNHNY and CDR2 SVGAGI (reference sequence). The CDR3 coding sequence is TGTGCCAGCAGTTTCGGACAGCAGTACGAGCAGTACTTC. It yields the protein CASSFGQQYEQYF.

V is TRBV30 and J is TRBJ1-5; perhaps TRBD1 as D (5 bases). The CDR3 runs to 14 residues. Per the germline V gene, CDR1 is GTSNPN and CDR2 is SVGIG (reference sequence). V was clipped by 3 bases and J by 1 base, with 10 bases between them. The DNA for the CDR3 is TGTGCCTGGAGCCGCAGGGCGAGCAATCAGCCCCAGCATTTT. This codes for CAWSRRASNQPQHF.

The rearrangement joins TRBV7-9 to TRBJ1-2; no firm D call. V gave up 5 bases and J gave up 4 bases, with 14 bases separating them. The CDR3 has 14 residues. From germline, CDR1 is SEHNR and CDR2 FQNEAQ (reference sequence). CDR3 nucleotides: TGTGCCAGCAGCCAAGAGCTTCGGGGCTATGGCTACACCTTC. Translated: CASSQELRGYGYTF.

The gene calls are TRBV7-9 and TRBJ1-1; D not certain. Germline loops: CDR1 SEHNR, CDR2 FQNEAQ (reference sequence). Deletions cut 3 bases from V and 1 base from J, with 6 bases between. CDR3 length: 13 amino acids. The CDR3 here is CASSLVRNTEAFF. For the CDR3, the DNA is TGTGCCAGCAGCTTGGTGCGGAACACTGAAGCTTTCTTT.